This T cell receptor (beta chain) comes out of a study of blood T cell repertoires in COVID-19. In the study overall: Both acute and convalescent COVID-19 samples were obtained from the United States, Italy and Spain.

Measured with immunoSEQ multiplex PCR; TCRdb has only the in-frame clones, and not every one. The table lists under 300,000 clones, about 81% of them singletons. This clone was found a few times. The CDR3 length is 16 residues. Germline V lookup: CDR1 MGHRA, CDR2 YSYEKL. V lost 3 bases and J 1 base, leaving 13 bases between the germline ends. This sequence was found in an older woman with active or convalescent COVID-19. The chain joins TRBV4-1 to TRBJ1-3; possibly TRBD1 for D (5 bases). What was sequenced was peripheral blood. Here the CDR3 reads CASSHIRQSSGNTIYF. DNA for the CDR3: TGCGCCAGCAGCCACATACGACAGTCGTCTGGAAACACCATATATTTT.